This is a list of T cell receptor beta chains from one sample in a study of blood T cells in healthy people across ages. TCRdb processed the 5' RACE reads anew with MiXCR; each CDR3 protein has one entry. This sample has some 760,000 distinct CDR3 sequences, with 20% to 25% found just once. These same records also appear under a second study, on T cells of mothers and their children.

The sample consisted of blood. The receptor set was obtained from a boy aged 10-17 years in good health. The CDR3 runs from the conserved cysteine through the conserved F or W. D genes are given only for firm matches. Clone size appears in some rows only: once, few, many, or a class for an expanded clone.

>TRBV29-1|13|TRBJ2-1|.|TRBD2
TGCAGCGTTGAGTTCTGGACTAGCAATGAGCAGTTCTTC
CSVEFWTSNEQFF
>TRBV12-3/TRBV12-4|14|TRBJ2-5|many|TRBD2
TGTGCCAGCAGTCCTCTAGCGGCCCAAGAGACCCAGTACTTC
CASSPLAAQETQYF
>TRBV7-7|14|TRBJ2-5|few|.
TGTGCTAGCAGCCCTGAGTTGTACCAAGAGACCCAGTACTTC
CASSPELYQETQYF
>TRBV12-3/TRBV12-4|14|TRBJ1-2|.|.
TGTGCCAGCAGTTTTTTGAGGGGGTCCTATGGCTACACCTTC
CASSFLRGSYGYTF
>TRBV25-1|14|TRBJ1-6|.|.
TGTGCCAGCAGTGTACAGGGTGACGGTTCACCCCTCCACTTT
CASSVQGDGSPLHF
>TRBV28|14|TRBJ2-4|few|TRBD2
TGTGCCAGCAGTTTGGGAGGGGCTGGAAACATTCAGTACTTC
CASSLGGAGNIQYF
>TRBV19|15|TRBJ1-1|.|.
TGTGCCAGTAGTAATCCGGGATCACCGAACACTGAAGCTTTCTTT
CASSNPGSPNTEAFF
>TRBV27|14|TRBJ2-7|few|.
TGTGCCAGCAGTTTATCGTTACAGGGCGACGAGCAGTACTTC
CASSLSLQGDEQYF
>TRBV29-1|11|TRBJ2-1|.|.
TGCAGCGTTATCCCCTACAATGAGCAGTTCTTC
CSVIPYNEQFF
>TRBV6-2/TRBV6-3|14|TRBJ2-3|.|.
TGTGCCAGCAGTTACTCGAAGGGAGAAGATACGCAGTATTTT
CASSYSKGEDTQYF
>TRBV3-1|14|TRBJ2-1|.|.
TGTGCCAGCAGCCTTCGGGCCTCAAAGAATGAGCAGTTCTTC
CASSLRASKNEQFF
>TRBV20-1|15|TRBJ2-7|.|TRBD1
TGCAGTGCTCCTTCCCCCGGGACAGGGGAAGGCGGGCAGTACTTC
CSAPSPGTGEGGQYF
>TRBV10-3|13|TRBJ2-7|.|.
TGTGCCATCAGTGAGTTCGGCTCCTACGAGCAGTACTTC
CAISEFGSYEQYF
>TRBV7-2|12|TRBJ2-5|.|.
TGTGCCGGCAGCTTAGGGGAAGGAACCCAGTACTTC
CAGSLGEGTQYF
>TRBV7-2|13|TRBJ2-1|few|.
TGTGCCAGCAGCTCTAGGGACGTCCGCCAGCAGTTCTTC
CASSSRDVRQQFF
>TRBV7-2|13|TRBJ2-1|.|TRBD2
TGTGCCAGCAGAGCGGGAGGGCTCAATGAGCAGTTCTTC
CASRAGGLNEQFF
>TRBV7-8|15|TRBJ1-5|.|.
TGTGCCAGCAGCTTAGGGACAGCCAGCAATCAGCCCCAGCATTTT
CASSLGTASNQPQHF
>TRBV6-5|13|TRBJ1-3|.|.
TGTGCCAGCATGGGACACTCTGGAAACACCATATATTTT
CASMGHSGNTIYF
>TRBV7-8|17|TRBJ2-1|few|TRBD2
TGTGCCAGCAGCCCAAGGCCGGGGCGGGGGGGCGTGAATGAGCAGTTCTTC
CASSPRPGRGGVNEQFF
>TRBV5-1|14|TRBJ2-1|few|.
TGCGCCAGCAGCTTGATGACTAGAGACAATGAGCAGTTCTTC
CASSLMTRDNEQFF
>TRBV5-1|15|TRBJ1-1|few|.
TGCGCCATCAGCTTCGGTCGACGCCCCGGACCTGAAGCTTTCTTT
CAISFGRRPGPEAFF
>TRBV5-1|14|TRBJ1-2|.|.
TGCGCCAGCAGCTTGACCGGCGGGACCTATGGCTACACCTTC
CASSLTGGTYGYTF
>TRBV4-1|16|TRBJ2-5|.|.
TGCGCCAGCAGCAGCCAAGGTACTAGCAGTCAAGAGACCCAGTACTTC
CASSSQGTSSQETQYF
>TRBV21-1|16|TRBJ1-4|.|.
TGTGCCAGCAGCAGTCGACACGAAGTCAGAGGGGAAAAACTGTTTTTT
CASSSRHEVRGEKLFF
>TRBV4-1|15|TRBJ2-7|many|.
TGCGCCAGCAGCCAAGACGCTTTAGGGCCCTACGAGCAGTACTTC
CASSQDALGPYEQYF
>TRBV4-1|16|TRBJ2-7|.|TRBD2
TGCGCCAGCAGCCCATTCGGGCTAGCGGGAGACTACGAGCAGTACTTC
CASSPFGLAGDYEQYF